The 3 T cell receptor beta chains below all came from one sample that was sequenced in a study of PD-1 blockade in classical Hodgkin lymphoma. Time point meaning: cycle 4 day 1 (C4D1), after less than seven weeks of nivolumab. Every patient relapsed after autologous stem cell transplantation, and brentuximab vedotin exposure varied. The method was immunoSEQ multiplex PCR; TCRdb's version includes in-frame clones alone and lacks a portion of them. The sample yields tens of thousands of clones, approximately 88% seen once. This material consisted of peripheral blood mononuclear cells (PBMCs), taken before the fourth cycle of nivolumab. All receptors come from a human donor with classical Hodgkin lymphoma.

A word on this clone: A read error likely explains this, since a far larger clone differs by one base. The same CDR3 also results from other DNA sequences found in this sample. The chain has TRBV28 and TRBJ2-7; TRBD2 agrees at 16 bases. Germline V CDR1 and CDR2: MDHEN, SYDVKM. V was clipped by 6 bases and J by 6 bases; unmatched bases: 8. CDR3 length: 16 residues. For the CDR3, the DNA is TGTGCCAGCAGGGCTGGGACTAGCGGGGGGGCGGGCGAGCAGTACTTC. Translation: CASRAGTSGGAGEQYF.

This chain links TRBV6-1 with TRBJ2-3; TRBD2 aligns across 8 bases. With 2 bases clipped from V and 5 bases from J, the junction kept 9 bases outside the gene matches. Germline lookup yields CDR1 MNHNS and CDR2 SASEGT. This CDR3 is 16 amino acids long. CDR3 amino acids: CASSERASGSGDTQYF. The CDR3 DNA reads as TGTGCCAGCAGTGAAAGGGCTAGCGGGTCGGGAGATACGCAGTATTTT.

J is TRBJ2-2 and V is TRBV11-2; D is unresolved. Germline CDR1 SGHAT, CDR2 FQNNGV. This CDR3 is 16 amino acids long. Trimming left V 4 bases short and J 4 bases short, with 16 bases between. This CDR3 is CASSSLTPSSTGELFF. The CDR3 DNA sequence: TGTGCCAGCAGCTCTTTAACCCCTTCTAGCACCGGGGAGCTGTTTTTT.